This TCR beta chain was obtained from a study of cytomegalovirus exposure and HLA in healthy donors. Study context: The study placed around 85% of its roughly 400 genotyped donors in the Caucasian-associated ancestry cluster.

On this clone itself: Antigen: not known.

Study-level points and caveats: In a later analysis, V- and J-gene trimming of beta chains associated with a DCLRE1C missense variant, replicated independently. Indistinguishable V segments, including TRBV6-2 and TRBV6-3, were excluded. In a later analysis, TCR association rates varied by HLA locus: DRB1 most, HLA-C fewest.

The primer mix had 60 Vbeta and 13 Jbeta primers. The table came from immunoSEQ multiplex PCR; TCRdb's copy has only in-frame clones and leaves some out. The sample consists of 100,000 to 150,000 clones, 70% to 85% of them appearing once. Trimming cost V 4 bases and J 4 bases; bases outside gene matches: 7. Germline CDR1 and CDR2: SGDLS and YYNGEE. The length of the CDR3 is 15 residues. The chain couples TRBV9 to TRBJ2-2; 7 bases agree with TRBD1. The TCR sequence derives from a woman aged 45-59 years in good health and CMV-seronegative. The source material was PBMCs. This CDR3 reads CASSPRRTGTGELFF. The CDR3 nucleotides read TGTGCCAGCAGCCCCCGACGGACAGGCACCGGGGAGCTGTTTTTT. The whole variable domain, filled in from reference TRBV9 and TRBJ2-2, reads DSGVTQTPKHLITATGQRVTLRCSPRSGDLSVYWYQQSLDQGLQFLIQYYNGEERAKGNILERFSAQQFPDLHSELNLSSLELGDSALYFCASSPRRTGTGELFFGEGSRLTVL.